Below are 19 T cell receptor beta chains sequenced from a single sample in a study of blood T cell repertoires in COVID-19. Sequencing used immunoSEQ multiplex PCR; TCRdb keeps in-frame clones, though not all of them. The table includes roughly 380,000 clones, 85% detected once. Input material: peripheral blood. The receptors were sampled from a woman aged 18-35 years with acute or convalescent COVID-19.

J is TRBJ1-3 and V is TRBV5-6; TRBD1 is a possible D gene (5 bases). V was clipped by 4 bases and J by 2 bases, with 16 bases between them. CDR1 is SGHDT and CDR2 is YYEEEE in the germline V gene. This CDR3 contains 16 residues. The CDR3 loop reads CASSLLLGGTGNTIYF. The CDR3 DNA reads TGTGCCAGCAGCCTACTCTTGGGGGGAACTGGAAACACCATATATTTT.

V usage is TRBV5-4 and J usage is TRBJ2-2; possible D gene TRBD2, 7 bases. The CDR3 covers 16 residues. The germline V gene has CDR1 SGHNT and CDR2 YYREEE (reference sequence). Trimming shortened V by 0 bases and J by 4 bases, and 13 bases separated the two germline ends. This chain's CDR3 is CASSLEGGAATGELFF. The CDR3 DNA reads TGTGCCAGCAGCTTGGAGGGGGGGGCGGCCACCGGGGAGCTGTTTTTT. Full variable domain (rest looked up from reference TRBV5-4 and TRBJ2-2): ETGVTQSPTHLIKTRGQQVTLRCSSQSGHNTVSWYQQALGQGPQFIFQYYREEENGRGNFPPRFSGLQFPNYSSELNVNALELDDSALYLCASSLEGGAATGELFFGEGSRLTVL.

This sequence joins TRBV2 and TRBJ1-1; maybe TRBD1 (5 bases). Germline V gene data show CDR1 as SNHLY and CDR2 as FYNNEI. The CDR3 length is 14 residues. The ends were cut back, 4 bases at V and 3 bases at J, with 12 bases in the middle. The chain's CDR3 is CASSVKGWDTEAFF. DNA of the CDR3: TGTGCCAGCAGTGTTAAGGGGTGGGACACTGAAGCTTTCTTT. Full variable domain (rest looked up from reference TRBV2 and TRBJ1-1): EPEVTQTPSHQVTQMGQEVILRCVPISNHLYFYWYRQILGQKVEFLVSFYNNEISEKSEIFDDQFSVERPDGSNFTLKIRSTKLEDSAMYFCASSVKGWDTEAFFGQGTRLTVV.

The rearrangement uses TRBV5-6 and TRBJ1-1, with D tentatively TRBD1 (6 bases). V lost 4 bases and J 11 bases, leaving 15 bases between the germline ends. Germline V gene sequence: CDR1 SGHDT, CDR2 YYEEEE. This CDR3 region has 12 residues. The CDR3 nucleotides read TGTGCCAGCAGCCCGGGGGGGGCCCGGGCTTTCTTT. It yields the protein CASSPGGARAFF.

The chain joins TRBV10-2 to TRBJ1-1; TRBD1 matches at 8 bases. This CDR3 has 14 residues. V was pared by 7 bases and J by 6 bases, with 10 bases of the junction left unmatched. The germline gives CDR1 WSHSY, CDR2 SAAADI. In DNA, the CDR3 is TGCGCCAGCACCGACTCCAGGACAGGGCCTGAAGCTTTCTTT. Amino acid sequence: CASTDSRTGPEAFF.

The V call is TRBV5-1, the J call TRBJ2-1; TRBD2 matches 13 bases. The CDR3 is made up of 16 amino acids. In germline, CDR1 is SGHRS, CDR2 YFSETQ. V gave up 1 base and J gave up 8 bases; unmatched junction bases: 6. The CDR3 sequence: CASSLPGTSGVDEQFF. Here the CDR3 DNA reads TGCGCCAGCAGCTTGCCCGGGACTAGCGGGGTCGATGAGCAGTTCTTC.

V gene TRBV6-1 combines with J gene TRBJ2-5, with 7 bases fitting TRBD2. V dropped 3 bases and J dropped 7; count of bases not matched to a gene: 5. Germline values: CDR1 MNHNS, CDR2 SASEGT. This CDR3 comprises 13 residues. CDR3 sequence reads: CASSDNLAATQYF. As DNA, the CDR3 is TGTGCCAGCAGTGATAACCTAGCGGCGACCCAGTACTTC.

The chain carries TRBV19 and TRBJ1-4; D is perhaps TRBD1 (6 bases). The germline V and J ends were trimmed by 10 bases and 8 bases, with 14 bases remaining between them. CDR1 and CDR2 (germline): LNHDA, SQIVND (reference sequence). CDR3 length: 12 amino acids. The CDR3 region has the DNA TGTGCCACAGAGGACAGACGGGAAAAACTGTTTTTT. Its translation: CATEDRREKLFF.

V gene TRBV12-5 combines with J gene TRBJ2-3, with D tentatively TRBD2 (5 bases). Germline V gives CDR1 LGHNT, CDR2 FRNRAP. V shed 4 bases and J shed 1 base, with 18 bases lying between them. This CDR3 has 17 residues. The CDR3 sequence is CASGSTLAGPGTDTQYF. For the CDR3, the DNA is TGTGCTAGTGGTTCCACTTTGGCGGGCCCCGGCACAGATACGCAGTATTTT.

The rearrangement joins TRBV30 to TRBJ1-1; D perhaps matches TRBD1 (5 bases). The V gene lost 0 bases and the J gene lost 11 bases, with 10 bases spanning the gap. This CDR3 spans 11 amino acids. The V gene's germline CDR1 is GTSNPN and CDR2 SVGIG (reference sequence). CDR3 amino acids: CAWSVPRGAFF. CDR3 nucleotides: TGTGCCTGGAGTGTGCCCCGGGGGGCTTTCTTT.

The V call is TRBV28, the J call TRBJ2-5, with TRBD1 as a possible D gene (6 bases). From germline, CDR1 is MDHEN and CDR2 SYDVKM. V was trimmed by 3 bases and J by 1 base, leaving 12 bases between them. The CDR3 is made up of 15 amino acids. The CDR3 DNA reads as TGTGCCAGCAGTTTTCCCCAGGACAGCCAAGAGACCCAGTACTTC. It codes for CASSFPQDSQETQYF.

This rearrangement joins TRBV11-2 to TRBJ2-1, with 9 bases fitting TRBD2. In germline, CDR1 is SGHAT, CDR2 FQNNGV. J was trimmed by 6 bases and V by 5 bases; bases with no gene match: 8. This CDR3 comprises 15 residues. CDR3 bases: TGTGCCAGCAGCGTTAGCGGGGGCCGATTCAATGAGCAGTTCTTC. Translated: CASSVSGGRFNEQFF.

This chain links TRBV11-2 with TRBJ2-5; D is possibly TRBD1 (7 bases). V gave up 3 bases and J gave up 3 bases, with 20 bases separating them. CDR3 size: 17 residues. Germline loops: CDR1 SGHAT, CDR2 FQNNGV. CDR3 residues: CASSFGEQGGGEETQYF. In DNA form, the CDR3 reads TGTGCCAGCAGCTTTGGGGAACAAGGGGGCGGGGAAGAGACCCAGTACTTC.

The CDR3 loop reads CASSPRQAWGVDTEAFF. The CDR3 coding sequence is TGTGCCAGCAGCCCCCGACAAGCCTGGGGAGTGGACACTGAAGCTTTCTTT. This sequence joins TRBV9 and TRBJ1-1; no clear D gene. Germline V CDR1 and CDR2: SGDLS, YYNGEE. Trimming left V 4 bases short and J 3 bases short, with 22 bases between. The CDR3 covers 17 residues.

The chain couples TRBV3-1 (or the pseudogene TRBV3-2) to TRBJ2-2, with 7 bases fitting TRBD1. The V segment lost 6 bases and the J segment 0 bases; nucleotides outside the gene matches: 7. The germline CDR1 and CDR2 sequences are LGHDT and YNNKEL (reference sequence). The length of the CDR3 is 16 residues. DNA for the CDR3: TGTGCCAGCAGTCGGACAGGAACCGCGAACACCGGGGAGCTGTTTTTT. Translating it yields CASSRTGTANTGELFF.

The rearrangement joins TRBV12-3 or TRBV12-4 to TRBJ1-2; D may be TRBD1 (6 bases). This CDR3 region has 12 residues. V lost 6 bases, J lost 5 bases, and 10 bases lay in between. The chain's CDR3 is CASRYTGYGYTF. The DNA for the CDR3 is TGTGCCAGCAGGTACACAGGGTATGGCTACACCTTC.

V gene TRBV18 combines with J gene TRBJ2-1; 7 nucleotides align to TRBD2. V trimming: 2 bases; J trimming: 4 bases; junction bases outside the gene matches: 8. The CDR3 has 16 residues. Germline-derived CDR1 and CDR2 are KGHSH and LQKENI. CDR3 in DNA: TGTGCCAGCTCACCAATGTCCGGTAGCGGGTACAATGAGCAGTTCTTC. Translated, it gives CASSPMSGSGYNEQFF.

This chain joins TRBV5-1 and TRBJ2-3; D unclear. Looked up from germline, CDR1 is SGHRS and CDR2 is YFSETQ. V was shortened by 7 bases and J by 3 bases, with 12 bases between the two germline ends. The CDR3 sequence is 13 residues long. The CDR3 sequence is CASLEPSTDTQYF. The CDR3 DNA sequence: TGCGCCAGCCTTGAACCCAGTACAGATACGCAGTATTTT.

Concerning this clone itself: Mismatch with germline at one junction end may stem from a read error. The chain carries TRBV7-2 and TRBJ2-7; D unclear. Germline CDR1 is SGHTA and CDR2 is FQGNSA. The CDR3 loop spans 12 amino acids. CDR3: CASSLSWYGQYF. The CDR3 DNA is TGTGCCAGCAGCTTATCATGGTACGGGCAGTACTTC.